The 2 T cell receptor beta chains in this list originate from one sample, sequenced in a study of cytomegalovirus exposure and HLA in healthy donors. TCRdb's table, derived via immunoSEQ multiplex PCR, lists solely in-frame clones and lacks some. The sample holds 90,000 to 130,000 clones, around nine tenths seen once. Material: PBMCs. The source of these receptors is a young woman in good health and CMV-seronegative.

The chain carries TRBV19 and TRBJ1-2; no clear D gene. Trimming pared 3 bases from V and 7 bases from J, leaving 15 bases between. The CDR3 runs 14 residues. CDR1 and CDR2 from the germline V gene are LNHDA and SQIVND (reference sequence). The CDR3 DNA reads TGTGCCAGTAGTATGGGGATCGTAGGAGGTGGCTACACCTTC. Residues: CASSMGIVGGGYTF.

The rearrangement links TRBV13 to TRBJ2-7; 10 bases agree with TRBD2. In germline, CDR1 is PRHDT, CDR2 FYEKMQ (reference sequence). The V gene end was trimmed by 4 bases and the J gene end by 4 bases; junction bases not matched to a gene: 4. CDR3 length: 14 residues. CDR3 nucleotides: TGTGCCAGCAGCTCCGGGACTAGCGCTTACGAGCAGTACTTC. It encodes CASSSGTSAYEQYF. The variable domain in full, completed from reference TRBV13 and TRBJ2-7, reads AAGVIQSPRHLIKEKRETATLKCYPIPRHDTVYWYQQGPGQDPQFLISFYEKMQSDKGSIPDRFSAQQFSDYHSELNMSSLELGDSALYFCASSSGTSAYEQYFGPGTRLTVT.